Below, 4 T cell receptor beta chains from the same sample are listed, as sequenced in a study of blood T cell repertoires in COVID-19. Some clones are missing from TCRdb's copy, which holds only in-frame ones; the method was immunoSEQ multiplex PCR. The sample records roughly 50,000 clones, roughly nine tenths being singletons. The specimen sequenced was peripheral blood. These receptors all come from a woman aged 40 to 55 with active COVID-19.

The J gene is TRBJ1-2, the V gene TRBV19, with D perhaps TRBD1 (6 bases). The CDR3 is 17 amino acids. The V gene's germline CDR1 is LNHDA and CDR2 SQIVND (reference sequence). The V end lost 3 bases, the J end lost 7 bases, and 24 bases lay between the germline ends. The CDR3 DNA sequence: TGTGCCAGTAGTATGGGACAAGGGGTTACAGGCCCACCTGGCTACACCTTC. Its protein is CASSMGQGVTGPPGYTF.

V and J are TRBV6-2 or TRBV6-3 and TRBJ2-7; 9 bases agree with TRBD2. Germline CDR1 is MNHEY and CDR2 is SVGEGT. This CDR3 contains 16 residues. Losses at the gene ends were 0 bases for V and 0 bases for J; bases not matched to a gene: 3. CDR3 sequence (DNA): TGTGCCAGCAGTTACTCGAGCGGGGGGCCCTCCTACGAGCAGTACTTC. Amino acid sequence: CASSYSSGGPSYEQYF.

The rearrangement links TRBV5-1 to TRBJ2-7, with a possible D match to TRBD1 (5 bases). This CDR3 is 14 amino acids long. V shed 5 bases and J shed 2 bases, with 14 bases lying between them. In germline, CDR1 is SGHRS, CDR2 YFSETQ. CDR3 coding DNA: TGCGCCAGCAGTACGACCGGACATCCCTACGAGCAGTACTTC. As protein: CASSTTGHPYEQYF.

The CDR3 DNA reads as TGTGCCAGCAGTTTGCTCCTAGCGGGGGGGCCGAGGGAGCAGTACTTC. It yields the protein CASSLLLAGGPREQYF. The rearrangement joins TRBV27 to TRBJ2-7, with 12 bases matching TRBD2. Germline-derived CDR1 and CDR2 are MNHEY and SMNVEV (reference sequence). The CDR3 covers 16 residues. The trim removed 3 bases at V and 7 bases at J, leaving 10 bases unmatched.